This T cell receptor (beta chain) was identified during a study of control samples from healthy donors and cancer patients. The CDR3 is 16 amino acids. The V and J ends lost 1 base and 2 bases, in that order; junction bases with no gene match: 4. Germline V gene data show CDR1 as MDHEN and CDR2 as SYDVKM. Only in-frame clones appear in the TCRdb table, and some are missing; sequencing was by immunoSEQ multiplex PCR. The table lists about 160,000 clones, approximately 90% of them singletons. Sequenced: blood. The receptor was derived from a woman in her twenties or thirties in good health. This chain links TRBV28 with TRBJ2-1; the match to TRBD2 covers 8 bases. The CDR3 DNA reads as TGTGCCAGCAGTTTATCCCTAGCGGGCCCCTACAATGAGCAGTTCTTC. It encodes CASSLSLAGPYNEQFF.